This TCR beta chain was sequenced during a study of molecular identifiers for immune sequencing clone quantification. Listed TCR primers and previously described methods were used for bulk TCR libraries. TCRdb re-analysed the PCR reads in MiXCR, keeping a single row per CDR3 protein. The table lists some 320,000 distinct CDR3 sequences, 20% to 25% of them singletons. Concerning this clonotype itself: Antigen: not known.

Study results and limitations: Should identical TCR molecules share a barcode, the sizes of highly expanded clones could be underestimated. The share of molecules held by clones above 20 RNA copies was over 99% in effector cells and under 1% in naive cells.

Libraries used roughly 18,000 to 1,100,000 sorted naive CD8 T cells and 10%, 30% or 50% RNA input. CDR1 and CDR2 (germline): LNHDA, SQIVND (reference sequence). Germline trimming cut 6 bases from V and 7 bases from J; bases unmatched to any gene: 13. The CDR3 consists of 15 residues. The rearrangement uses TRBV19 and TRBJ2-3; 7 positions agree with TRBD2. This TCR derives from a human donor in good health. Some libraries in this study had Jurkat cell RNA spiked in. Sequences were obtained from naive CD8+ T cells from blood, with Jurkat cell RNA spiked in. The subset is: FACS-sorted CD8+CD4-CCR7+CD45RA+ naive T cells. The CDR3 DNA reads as TGTGCCAGTAGCCCCGGGAGGTTCATCGTCTATACGCAGTATTTT. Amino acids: CASSPGRFIVYTQYF.